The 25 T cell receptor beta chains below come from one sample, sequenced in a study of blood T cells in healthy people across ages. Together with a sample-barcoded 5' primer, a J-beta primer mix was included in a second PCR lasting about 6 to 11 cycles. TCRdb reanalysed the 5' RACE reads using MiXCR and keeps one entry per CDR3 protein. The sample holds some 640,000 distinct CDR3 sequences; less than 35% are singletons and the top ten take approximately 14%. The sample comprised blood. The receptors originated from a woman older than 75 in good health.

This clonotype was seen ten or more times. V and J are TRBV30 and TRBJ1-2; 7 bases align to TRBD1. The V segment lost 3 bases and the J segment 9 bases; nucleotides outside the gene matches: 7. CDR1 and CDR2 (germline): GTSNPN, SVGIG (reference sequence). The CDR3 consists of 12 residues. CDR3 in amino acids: CAWSPTGTRYTF. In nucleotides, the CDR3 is TGTGCCTGGAGCCCGACAGGGACACGCTACACCTTC. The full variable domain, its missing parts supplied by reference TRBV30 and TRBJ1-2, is SQTIHQWPATLVQPVGSPLSLECTVEGTSNPNLYWYRQAAGRGLQLLFYSVGIGQISSEVPQNLSASRPQDRQFILSSKKLLLSDSGFYLCAWSPTGTRYTFGSGTRLTVV.

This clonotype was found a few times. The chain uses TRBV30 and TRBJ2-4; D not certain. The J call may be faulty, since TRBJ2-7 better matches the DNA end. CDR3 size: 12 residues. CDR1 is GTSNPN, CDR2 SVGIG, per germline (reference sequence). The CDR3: CAWSPLTHEQYF. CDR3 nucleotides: TGTGCCTGGAGTCCACTAACCCACGAGCAGTACTTC.

CDR3 residues: CASSYATNTEAFF. The CDR3 DNA sequence: TGTGCCAGCAGCTACGCAACGAACACTGAAGCTTTCTTT. The chain combines TRBV11-2 with TRBJ1-1; no firm D call. Per germline, CDR1 SGHAT and CDR2 FQNNGV. V lost 4 bases, J lost 1 base, and 7 bases lay in between. The CDR3 length is 13 residues.

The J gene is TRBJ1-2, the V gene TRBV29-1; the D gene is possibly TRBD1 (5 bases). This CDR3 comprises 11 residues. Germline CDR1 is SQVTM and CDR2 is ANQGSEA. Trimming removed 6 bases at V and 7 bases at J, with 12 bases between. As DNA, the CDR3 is TGCAGCGTCAACCCGGGGGGTGGCTACACCTTC. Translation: CSVNPGGGYTF.

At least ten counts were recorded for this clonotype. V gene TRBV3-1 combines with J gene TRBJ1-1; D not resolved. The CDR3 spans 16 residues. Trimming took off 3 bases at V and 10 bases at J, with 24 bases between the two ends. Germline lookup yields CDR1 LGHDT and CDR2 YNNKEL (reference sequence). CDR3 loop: CASSHLSPSKGAGAFF. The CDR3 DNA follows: TGTGCCAGCAGCCACCTCTCCCCTTCGAAGGGAGCGGGAGCTTTCTTT. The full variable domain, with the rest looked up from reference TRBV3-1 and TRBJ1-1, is DTAVSQTPKYLVTQMGNDKSIKCEQNLGHDTMYWYKQDSKKFLKIMFSYNNKELIINETVPNRFSPKSPDKAHLNLHINSLELGDSAVYFCASSHLSPSKGAGAFFGQGTRLTVV.

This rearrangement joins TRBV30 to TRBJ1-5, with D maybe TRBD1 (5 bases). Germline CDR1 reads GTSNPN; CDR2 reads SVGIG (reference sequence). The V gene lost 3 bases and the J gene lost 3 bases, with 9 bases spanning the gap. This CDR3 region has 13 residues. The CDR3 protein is CAWRGQDNQPQHF. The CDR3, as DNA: TGTGCCTGGAGGGGGCAGGACAATCAGCCCCAGCATTTT.

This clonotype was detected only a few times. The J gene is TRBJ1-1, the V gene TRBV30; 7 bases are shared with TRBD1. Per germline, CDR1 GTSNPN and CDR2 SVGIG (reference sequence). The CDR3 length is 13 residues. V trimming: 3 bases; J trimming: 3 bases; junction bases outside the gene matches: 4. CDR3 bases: TGTGCCTGGAGGGACAGGAGGGACACTGAAGCTTTCTTT. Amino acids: CAWRDRRDTEAFF.

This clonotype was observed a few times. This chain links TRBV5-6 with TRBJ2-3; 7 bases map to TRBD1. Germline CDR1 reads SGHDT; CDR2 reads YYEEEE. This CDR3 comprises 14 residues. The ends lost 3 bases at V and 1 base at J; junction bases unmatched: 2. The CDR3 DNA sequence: TGTGCCAGCAGCTATACAGGGGGCACAGATACGCAGTATTTT. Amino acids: CASSYTGGTDTQYF.

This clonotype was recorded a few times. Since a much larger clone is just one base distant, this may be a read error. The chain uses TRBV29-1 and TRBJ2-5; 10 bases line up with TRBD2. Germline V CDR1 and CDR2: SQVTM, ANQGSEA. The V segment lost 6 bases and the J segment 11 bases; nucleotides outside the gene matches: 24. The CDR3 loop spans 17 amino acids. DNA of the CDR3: TGCAGCGTAGCCAGGGGGTCAGCGGGGGGGAATTATAATGAGCAGTACTTC. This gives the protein CSVARGSAGGNYNEQYF.

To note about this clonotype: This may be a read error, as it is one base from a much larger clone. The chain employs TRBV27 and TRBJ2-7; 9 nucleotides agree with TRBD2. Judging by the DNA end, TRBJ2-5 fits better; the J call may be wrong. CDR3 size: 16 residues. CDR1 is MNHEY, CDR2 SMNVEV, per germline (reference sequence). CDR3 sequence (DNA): TGTGCCCGCAGTTTATCTCGCGGGGGGGCCCCAGAGACCCAGTACTTC. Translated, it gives CARSLSRGGAPETQYF.

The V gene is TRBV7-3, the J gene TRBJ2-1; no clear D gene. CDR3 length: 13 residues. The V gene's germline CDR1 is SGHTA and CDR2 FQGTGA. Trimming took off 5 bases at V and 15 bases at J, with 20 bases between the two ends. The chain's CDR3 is CASSTSTLEVGFF. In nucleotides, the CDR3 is TGTGCCAGCAGCACAAGTACTCTAGAGGTGGGGTTCTTC.

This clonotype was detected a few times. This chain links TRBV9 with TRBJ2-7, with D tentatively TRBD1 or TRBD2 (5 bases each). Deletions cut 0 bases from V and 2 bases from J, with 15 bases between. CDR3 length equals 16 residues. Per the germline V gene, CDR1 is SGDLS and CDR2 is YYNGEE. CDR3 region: CASSVEGGDRTYEQYF. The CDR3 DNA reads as TGTGCCAGCAGCGTAGAGGGTGGGGACCGAACCTACGAGCAGTACTTC.

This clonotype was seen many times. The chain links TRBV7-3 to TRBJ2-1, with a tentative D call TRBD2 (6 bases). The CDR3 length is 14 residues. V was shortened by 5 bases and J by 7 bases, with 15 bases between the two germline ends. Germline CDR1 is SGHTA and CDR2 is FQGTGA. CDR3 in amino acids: CASSLEGGRNEQFF. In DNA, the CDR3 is TGTGCCAGCAGCCTCGAAGGAGGGAGGAATGAGCAGTTCTTC.

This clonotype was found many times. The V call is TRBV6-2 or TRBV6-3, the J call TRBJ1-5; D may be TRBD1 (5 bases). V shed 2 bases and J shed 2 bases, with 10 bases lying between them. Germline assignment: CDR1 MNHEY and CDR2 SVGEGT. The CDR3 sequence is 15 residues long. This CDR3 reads CASSYGGGGNQPQHF. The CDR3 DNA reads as TGTGCCAGCAGTTACGGGGGTGGTGGCAATCAGCCCCAGCATTTT.

CDR3 coding DNA: TGCAGTGCTAGTCCCCGGGACAGGTCGGGGTTTGACTATGGCTACACCTTC. Its translation is CSASPRDRSGFDYGYTF. J is TRBJ1-2 and V is TRBV20-1; 8 nucleotides match TRBD1. J was trimmed by 3 bases and V by 3 bases; bases with no gene match: 15. Germline V gene sequence: CDR1 DFQATT, CDR2 SNEGSKA (reference sequence). The CDR3 length is 17 residues.

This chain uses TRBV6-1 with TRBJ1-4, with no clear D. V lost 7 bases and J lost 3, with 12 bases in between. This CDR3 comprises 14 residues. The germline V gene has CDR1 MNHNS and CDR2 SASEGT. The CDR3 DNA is TGTGCCAGCATAGGACTCTTTCCTAATGAAAAACTGTTTTTT. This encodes CASIGLFPNEKLFF.

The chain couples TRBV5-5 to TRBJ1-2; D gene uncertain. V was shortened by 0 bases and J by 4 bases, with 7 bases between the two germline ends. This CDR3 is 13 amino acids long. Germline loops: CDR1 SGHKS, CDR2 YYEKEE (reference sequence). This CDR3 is CASSLEQSYGYTF. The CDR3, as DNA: TGTGCCAGCAGCTTGGAACAGTCCTATGGCTACACCTTC.

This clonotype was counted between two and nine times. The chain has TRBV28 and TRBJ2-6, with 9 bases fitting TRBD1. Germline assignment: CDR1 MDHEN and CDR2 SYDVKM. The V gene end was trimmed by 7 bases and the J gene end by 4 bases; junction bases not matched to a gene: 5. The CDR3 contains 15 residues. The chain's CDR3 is CASIKQGAGANVLTF. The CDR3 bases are TGTGCCAGCATCAAACAGGGGGCAGGGGCCAACGTCCTGACTTTC.

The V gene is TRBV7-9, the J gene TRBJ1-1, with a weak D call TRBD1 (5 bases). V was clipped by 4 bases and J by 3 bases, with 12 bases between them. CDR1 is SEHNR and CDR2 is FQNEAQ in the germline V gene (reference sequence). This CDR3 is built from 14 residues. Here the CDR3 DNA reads TGTGCCAGCAGCTCCGACAGACCCCACACTGAAGCTTTCTTT. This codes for CASSSDRPHTEAFF.

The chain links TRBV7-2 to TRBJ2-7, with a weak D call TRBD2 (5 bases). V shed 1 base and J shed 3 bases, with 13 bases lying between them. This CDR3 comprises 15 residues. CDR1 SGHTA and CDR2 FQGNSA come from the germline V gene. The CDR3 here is CASSLDVNGDYEQYF. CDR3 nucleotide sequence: TGTGCCAGCAGCTTAGACGTAAACGGGGACTACGAGCAGTACTTC.

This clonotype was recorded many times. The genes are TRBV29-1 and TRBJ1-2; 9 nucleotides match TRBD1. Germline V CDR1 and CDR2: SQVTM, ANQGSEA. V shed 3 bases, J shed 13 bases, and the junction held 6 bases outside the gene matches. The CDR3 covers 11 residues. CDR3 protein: CSVERTGVGTF. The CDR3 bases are TGCAGCGTTGAGCGGACAGGGGTGGGCACCTTC.

The CDR3 DNA reads as TGCAGTGCTAGAGACAGAAACCCCTACGAGCAGTACTTC. As protein: CSARDRNPYEQYF. The gene calls are TRBV20-1 and TRBJ2-7; unclear D gene. V was pared by 0 bases and J by 2 bases, with 8 bases between. CDR1 and CDR2 (germline): DFQATT, SNEGSKA (reference sequence). The CDR3 spans 13 residues.

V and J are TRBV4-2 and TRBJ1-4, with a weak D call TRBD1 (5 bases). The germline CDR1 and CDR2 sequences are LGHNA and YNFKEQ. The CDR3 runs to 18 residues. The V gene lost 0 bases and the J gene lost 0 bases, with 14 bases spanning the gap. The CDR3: CASSQEGGGLATNEKLFF. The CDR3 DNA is TGTGCCAGCAGCCAAGAGGGGGGAGGGCTTGCAACTAATGAAAAACTGTTTTTT.

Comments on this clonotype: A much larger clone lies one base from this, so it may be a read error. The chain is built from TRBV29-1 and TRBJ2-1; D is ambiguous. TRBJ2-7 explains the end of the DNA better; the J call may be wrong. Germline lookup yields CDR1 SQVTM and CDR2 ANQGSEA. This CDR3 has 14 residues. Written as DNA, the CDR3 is TGCAGCGTCTTAAGCGCGAGCTCCTACAATGAGCAGTACTTC. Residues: CSVLSASSYNEQYF.

The CDR3 spells CASSSLRACEQYF. In DNA form, the CDR3 reads TGTGCCAGCAGCTCCTTGAGAGCCTGCGAACAGTACTTC. The V call is TRBV6-2 or TRBV6-3, the J call TRBJ2-5; D call uncertain. This CDR3 has 13 amino acids. The germline V gene has CDR1 MNHEY and CDR2 SVGEGT. Trimming took off 6 bases at V and 11 bases at J, with 19 bases between the two ends.